This T cell receptor (beta chain) emerged from a study of identical twins (dated by TCRdb to 2016 to 2017). For the study in its entirety: To test whether fetal clonotypes persist, this study deep-sequenced TCR alpha and beta repertoires from monozygotic twins, from unrelated adults of various ages, and from cord blood. To rule out contamination, the twin experiments were replicated at different times with different library preparation protocols.

Library generation was performed with 5' RACE. The instrument was an Illumina HiSeq 2000. Template switching introduced a universal primer binding site; the final cDNA contained a unique molecular identifier, enabling accurate counting of TCR cDNA molecules. First-strand cDNA for TCR alpha and beta chains was synthesized from specific primers in the conserved constant-segment region. To control for contamination, every cDNA library was double barcoded, receiving both a SMART-Mk sample barcode and Illumina barcodes. TruSeq adapter sequences and Illumina sample barcodes were added in two successive PCR steps. TCR alpha and beta cDNA libraries were sequenced on the Illumina HiSeq platform with custom primers. Regarding the original processing steps: MiGEC processed the raw reads to extract unique molecular identifiers, while MiXCR was used to determine the CDR3 positions. For each individual, recombination models were inferred using an EM algorithm with the repgenHMM and IGoR tools. Shared clonotype analysis was performed with the tcR package in R, normalizing sharing by the product of cloneset sizes. To study raw recombination free of thymic and clonal selection effects, out-of-frame nonproductive sequences were analyzed. Using fastp at Q25 and MiXCR, TCRdb reprocessed the public reads and kept productive beta chains. All rows with the same CDR3 protein become a single entry with the most common DNA and genes. The V and J calls come from TCRdb's annotation, not from the publication. The sample table holds some 560,000 distinct CDR3 sequences, of which 7.5% to 10% were seen once. The ten largest clones capture roughly 3.2% of the sample.

What the research found in general, with its limitations: Compared with coincidental sharing between unrelated individuals, out-of-frame TCR alpha sequences shared between twins had an excess of sequences with low generation probability. Fewer insertions were carried by abundant cord blood beta clonotypes; a weaker similar trend was observed in young adult naive repertoires, while no such trend was observed in memory repertoires. Out-of-frame TCR alpha sharing in monozygotic twins was systematically underestimated by recombination models, whereas sharing between unrelated individuals was in agreement with the recombination models. Invariant T cells such as MAIT and iNKT could partly confound zero-insertion analyses, although diverse VJ usage argued against such confounding for most clonotypes. A weaker excess of twin sharing was found in beta out-of-frame sequences because the signal-to-noise ratio was lowered by fewer shared sequences. Conclusions relied on cross-sectional statistical analysis, since the same donors could not be followed over many years.

Via the germline V gene (reference sequence), CDR1 is MNHEY and CDR2 SMNVEV. At the junction V is shortened by 6 bases and J by 2 bases, with 11 bases in between. The CDR3 starts with the cysteine, ends with the phenylalanine, and has 13 residues. Kept here is only the CDR3 DNA, which spans 39 bases and is read in frame from base 1. Many counts were recorded for this clonotype. Its antigen remains undetermined. No base quality information exists; no much larger clone differs at one position. Every donor was a healthy Caucasian. The twin cohort consisted of three pairs of female monozygotic twins, all aged about 18 to 29 years. Peripheral blood mononuclear cells were used as the source from which RNA for TCR libraries was isolated. The data also belong to a second study, concerning yellow fever vaccine responses in identical twins. The second paper further reports: According to the authors, in identical twins the way T cells responded to vaccination appeared partly convergent and partly personalized. In identical twins, the study followed T cell clones that responded to the vaccine with precision.

This clonotype was sampled from a woman younger than 35 in good health. The sample taken for sequencing was PBMCs. The rearrangement combines TRBV27 with TRBJ2-7; a confident D gene designation cannot be given. The base sequence is TGTGCCAGCAGGGCAGTGCTTACCTACGAGCAGTACTTC. This encodes CASRAVLTYEQYF.